The 21 T cell receptor beta chains reported below all come from one sample, sequenced in a study of metastatic and nonmetastatic thyroid tumors. All patients reached thyroid surgery having received no treatment beforehand. TCRdb reassembled clones from the PCR reads with MiXCR. This sample has several thousand clones; under 30% occur once, and the top ten carry approximately 22%. Sequenced sample: tumor tissue. The receptor set was obtained from a female donor with papillary thyroid cancer or a benign thyroid nodule (not recorded which). Some clones in this sample may be carry-over from other donors' samples.

At least ten counts were recorded for this clone. The genes are TRBV5-4 and TRBJ2-7, with 11 bases aligning to TRBD1. Looked up from germline, CDR1 is SGHNT and CDR2 is YYREEE (reference sequence). V was pared by 4 bases and J by 5 bases, with 8 bases of the junction left unmatched. This CDR3 is built from 15 residues. CDR3 in DNA: TGTGCCAGCAGCCGCCCACCGGGACAGGGGGACGAGCAGTACTTC. Its translation is CASSRPPGQGDEQYF.

The V call is TRBV5-1, the J call TRBJ1-2; D not resolved. The CDR3 has 17 amino acids. Germline-derived CDR1 and CDR2 are SGHRS and YFSETQ. V dropped 0 bases and J dropped 2 bases, with 17 bases sitting between them. The CDR3 coding sequence is TGCGCCAGCAGCTTGGCCCTAGGCACAGATGAAAACTATGGCTACACCTTC. Translating it yields CASSLALGTDENYGYTF.

This clone was seen a handful of times. This chain uses TRBV2 with TRBJ2-7, with 9 bases that match TRBD1. The length of the CDR3 is 15 residues. After removal of 7 bases from V and 2 bases from J, the junction contained 9 bases not matched to a gene. Germline lookup yields CDR1 SNHLY and CDR2 FYNNEI. The CDR3 loop is CASKGGDRATYEQYF. In nucleotides, the CDR3 is TGTGCCAGCAAGGGGGGGGACAGGGCGACCTACGAGCAGTACTTC.

A word on this clone: A much larger clone sits a single nucleotide away, making a read error possible. In the same sample, other DNA sequences code for this CDR3. The V call is TRBV9, the J call TRBJ2-7; D is undetermined. This CDR3 is 17 amino acids long. V lost 1 base, J lost 5 bases, and 22 bases lay in between. Germline assignment: CDR1 SGDLS and CDR2 YYNGEE. CDR3 sequence: CASSVHDVGGSGDEQYF. The CDR3, as DNA: TGTGCCAGCAGCGTACACGACGTGGGTGGGTCTGGAGACGAGCAGTACTTC.

The chain has TRBV2 and TRBJ1-4, with a possible D match to TRBD1 (5 bases). V dropped 6 bases and J dropped 6 bases, with 14 bases sitting between them. The germline V gene has CDR1 SNHLY and CDR2 FYNNEI. The CDR3 length is 14 residues. This CDR3 reads CASRPGRDDEKLFF. The CDR3 DNA reads as TGTGCCAGCAGACCAGGGCGAGACGATGAAAAACTGTTTTTT.

This clone was recorded at least ten times. A read error may explain this, as a much larger clone is one base away. Other DNA sequences in this sample translate to the same CDR3. V usage is TRBV11-1 and J usage is TRBJ1-2; 7 bases are a match to TRBD1. Germline values: CDR1 SGHAT, CDR2 FQDESV (reference sequence). The CDR3 runs 17 residues. Unmatched junction bases numbered 14, after V lost 3 bases and J lost 4 bases. CDR3 coding DNA: TGTGCCAGCAGCTTCGGGTCCGGGACAGCGATGTTCTATGGCTACACCTTC. Translated: CASSFGSGTAMFYGYTF.

The genes are TRBV6-1 and TRBJ2-2; tentatively, D is TRBD1 or TRBD2 (5 bases each). CDR1 is MNHNS, CDR2 SASEGT, per germline. V was pared by 6 bases and J by 3 bases, with 14 bases between. The CDR3 extends over 15 amino acids. The CDR3 spells CASSFGTRDTGELFF. As DNA, the CDR3 is TGTGCCAGCAGCTTCGGGACGCGGGACACCGGGGAGCTGTTTTTT.

This chain uses TRBV2 with TRBJ2-1; TRBD2 aligns across 13 bases. This CDR3 is built from 17 residues. Trimming at V came to 8 bases and at J to 5 bases, leaving 12 bases not matched to a gene. Germline V lookup: CDR1 SNHLY, CDR2 FYNNEI. DNA of the CDR3: TGTGCCAGCCAACCGGGACTAGCGGGACCTTTACACAATGAGCAGTTCTTC. This translates into CASQPGLAGPLHNEQFF. The variable domain in full, completed from reference TRBV2 and TRBJ2-1, reads EPEVTQTPSHQVTQMGQEVILRCVPISNHLYFYWYRQILGQKVEFLVSFYNNEISEKSEIFDDQFSVERPDGSNFTLKIRSTKLEDSAMYFCASQPGLAGPLHNEQFFGPGTRLTVL.

In its sample, this clone is medium-sized. The chain uses TRBV6-1 and TRBJ1-2; TRBD1 matches 8 bases. The CDR3 is 14 amino acids. Germline CDR1 is MNHNS and CDR2 is SASEGT. After removal of 5 bases from V and 6 bases from J, the junction contained 8 bases not matched to a gene. The CDR3 nucleotides are TGTGCCAGCAGTCGTACAGGGGGTTGGGATGGCTACACCTTC. Translation gives CASSRTGGWDGYTF.

The CDR3 DNA follows: TGTGCCAGCAGCCCCCGGGACAGGAGGTCCTACGAGCAGTACTTC. It is translated as CASSPRDRRSYEQYF. The rearrangement links TRBV4-2 to TRBJ2-7, with 8 positions matching TRBD1. Germline CDR1 is LGHNA and CDR2 is YNFKEQ. Trimming at V came to 4 bases and at J to 1 base, leaving 6 bases not matched to a gene. CDR3 length: 15 amino acids.

By sample share, this clone is medium-sized. The chain uses TRBV6-2 or TRBV6-3 and TRBJ1-5; 7 bases map to TRBD1. V shed 8 bases, J shed 1 base, and the junction held 17 bases outside the gene matches. CDR1 and CDR2 (germline): MNHEY, SVGEGT. The CDR3 spans 18 residues. CDR3 nucleotide sequence: TGTGCCAGCTCACCTAAACAGGGGTGGCTGGTGAGCAATCAGCCCCAGCATTTT. It codes for CASSPKQGWLVSNQPQHF.

In its sample, this clone is large. The sample holds other DNA sequences that translate to the same CDR3. In DNA form, the CDR3 reads TGTGCCAGCAGTCGGACAGCCTCCTACGAGCAGTACTTC. It yields the protein CASSRTASYEQYF. V gene TRBV27 combines with J gene TRBJ2-7; possibly TRBD1 for D (6 bases). Trimming removed 5 bases at V and 0 bases at J, with 8 bases between. Looked up from germline, CDR1 is MNHEY and CDR2 is SMNVEV (reference sequence). There are 13 residues in the CDR3.

The J gene is TRBJ1-4, the V gene TRBV11-2; D might be TRBD1 (5 bases). V shed 2 bases and J shed 8 bases, with 12 bases lying between them. The CDR3 extends over 14 amino acids. Per germline, CDR1 SGHAT and CDR2 FQNNGV. The CDR3 sequence is CASSLTGLGEKLFF. CDR3 DNA sequence: TGTGCCAGCAGCTTAACAGGACTAGGGGAAAAACTGTTTTTT.

The chain couples TRBV20-1 to TRBJ2-7; 8 bases fit TRBD2. Germline lookup yields CDR1 DFQATT and CDR2 SNEGSKA (reference sequence). This CDR3 is 13 amino acids long. V gave up 6 bases and J gave up 3 bases; unmatched junction bases: 7. CDR3 nucleotide sequence: TGCAGTGCCTCGGGACTAGACCACTACGAGCAGTACTTC. Translating it yields CSASGLDHYEQYF.

The J gene is TRBJ1-2, the V gene TRBV12-3 or TRBV12-4; D not certain. The CDR3 totals 13 residues. The V end lost 3 bases, the J end lost 7 bases, and 12 bases lay between the germline ends. In nucleotides, the CDR3 is TGTGCCAGCAGTTTCGGTACGGCCTGTGGCTACACCTTC. It encodes CASSFGTACGYTF.

This clone was picked up one time. The chain recombines TRBV7-8 with TRBJ2-7; D is uncertain. Germline V gives CDR1 SGHVS, CDR2 FQNEAQ. This CDR3 is built from 14 residues. The V end lost 3 bases, the J end lost 0 bases, and 9 bases lay between the germline ends. The CDR3 region has the DNA TGTGCCAGCAGCTTCCGACGGAACTCCTACGAGCAGTACTTC. Residues: CASSFRRNSYEQYF.

A few counts support this clone. This rearrangement joins TRBV11-3 to TRBJ1-1; perhaps TRBD1 as D (6 bases). Trimming pared 1 base from V and 6 bases from J, leaving 12 bases between. From germline, CDR1 is SGHNT and CDR2 YENEEA. CDR3 length: 14 residues. The CDR3 loop reads CASSLAGGAAEAFF. DNA of the CDR3: TGTGCCAGCAGCTTAGCGGGGGGCGCGGCTGAAGCTTTCTTT. The variable domain in full, with the rest retrieved from reference TRBV11-3 and TRBJ1-1, is EAGVVQSPRYKIIEKKQPVAFWCNPISGHNTLYWYLQNLGQGPELLIRYENEEAVDDSQLPKDRFSAERLKGVDSTLKIQPAELGDSAVYLCASSLAGGAAEAFFGQGTRLTVV.

The V call is TRBV9, the J call TRBJ1-3; no clear D gene. The length of the CDR3 is 16 residues. Trimming cost V 3 bases and J 4 bases, with 17 bases left between them. CDR1 is SGDLS, CDR2 YYNGEE, per germline. CDR3 nucleotide sequence: TGTGCCAGCAGCGGCCTCGGAGGGCCGATCGGAAACACCATATATTTT. Translated: CASSGLGGPIGNTIYF.

In DNA, the CDR3 is TGTGCCTGGAGCAGGATAGGACAGTGCTCCTACGAGCAGTACTTC. The encoded protein is CAWSRIGQCSYEQYF. The J gene is TRBJ2-7, the V gene TRBV30; D may be TRBD1 (6 bases). This CDR3 is built from 15 residues. Germline lookup yields CDR1 GTSNPN and CDR2 SVGIG (reference sequence). The ends were cut back, 3 bases at V and 0 bases at J, with 15 bases in the middle.

This clone appeared many times. V usage is TRBV20-1 and J usage is TRBJ1-5, with D uncertain. The CDR3 consists of 15 residues. CDR1 DFQATT and CDR2 SNEGSKA come from the germline V gene (reference sequence). V dropped 3 bases and J dropped 3 bases, with 15 bases sitting between them. The CDR3 reads CSARNSREVNQPQHF. The CDR3 DNA reads TGCAGTGCTAGGAACAGCCGGGAGGTCAATCAGCCCCAGCATTTT.

As to this clone: The germline gene is not matched at one end of the junction; a read error may be the cause. The chain is built from TRBV2 and TRBJ1-5; weak D call: TRBD1 (6 bases). The length of the CDR3 is 13 residues. CDR1 SNHLY and CDR2 FYNNEI come from the germline V gene. CDR3 residues: CTSSGTWLEPQHF. In DNA form, the CDR3 reads TGTACCAGCAGTGGGACATGGCTCGAGCCCCAGCATTTT.